The following is a TCR beta chain sequence with its context. The antigen remains undetermined. These data originate in a study of T cell responses to AZD1222 COVID-19 vaccine. Findings and limits, study-wide: Mostly white British, mostly female donors; authors suggested clonal diversity may be underestimated. The study reported that nearly half of spike-specific TCRs target unmutated variant regions. When two AZD1222 doses had been given, Spike-specific TCR breadth and depth rose.

Method: immunoSEQ multiplex PCR; TCRdb's copy keeps in-frame clones and lacks some. The sample includes fewer than 150,000 clones, 88% of them seen just once. The CDR3 is 15 residues long. CDR1 SGHDT and CDR2 YYEEEE come from the germline V gene. V lost 4 bases and J lost 1, with 12 bases in between. The sample was peripheral blood, taken 28 days after the second AZD1222 dose. The receptor's source is an adult who received the AZD1222 COVID-19 vaccine. The chain employs TRBV5-6 and TRBJ2-1; D remains ambiguous. The CDR3 sequence is CASSDGVPSYNEQFF. The CDR3 DNA follows: TGTGCCAGCAGCGACGGAGTCCCATCCTACAATGAGCAGTTCTTC.